Listed here are 12 T cell receptor beta chains from one sample, sequenced in a study of blood T cell repertoires in COVID-19. Measured with immunoSEQ multiplex PCR; TCRdb has only the in-frame clones, and not every one. The sample carries around 160,000 clones, around 81% recorded once. Sample: PBMCs or T cells enriched from blood (not recorded which). Receptors were obtained from a man in his forties or fifties who had recovered from COVID-19.

The chain joins TRBV5-1 to TRBJ2-7, with D possibly matching TRBD1 (5 bases). Germline V gene sequence: CDR1 SGHRS, CDR2 YFSETQ. Trimming stripped 0 bases from V and 0 bases from J, with 10 bases between. CDR3 length: 15 residues. The CDR3 loop reads CASSLGVDSSYEQYF. CDR3 sequence (DNA): TGCGCCAGCAGCTTGGGTGTCGACAGCTCCTACGAGCAGTACTTC.

The chain employs TRBV5-6 and TRBJ2-1; weak D call: TRBD1 (5 bases). Germline assignment: CDR1 SGHDT and CDR2 YYEEEE. This CDR3 comprises 12 residues. Deletions cut 9 bases from V and 10 bases from J, with 17 bases between. This CDR3 reads CATLSLRGEQFF. As DNA, the CDR3 is TGTGCCACACTTTCCTTAAGGGGAGAGCAGTTCTTC.

The V gene is TRBV3-1 (or the pseudogene TRBV3-2), the J gene TRBJ1-1, with D possibly TRBD1 on 6 matching bases. CDR3 length equals 14 residues. The V gene lost 2 bases and the J gene lost 2 bases, with 9 bases spanning the gap. Germline V gives CDR1 LGHDT, CDR2 YNNKEL (reference sequence). CDR3 nucleotides: TGTGCCAGCAGCCAATTAGGGGGTAACACTGAAGCTTTCTTT. It yields the protein CASSQLGGNTEAFF.

The chain recombines TRBV7-8 with TRBJ2-5; the D is unclear. This CDR3 is 15 amino acids long. Per germline, CDR1 SGHVS and CDR2 FQNEAQ. Trimming pared 2 bases from V and 1 base from J, leaving 11 bases between. DNA of the CDR3: TGTGCCAGCAGCTTAAATCCACAGATCCAAGAGACCCAGTACTTC. It yields the protein CASSLNPQIQETQYF.

This rearrangement joins TRBV30 to TRBJ1-1; 8 bases agree with TRBD1. Germline CDR1 reads GTSNPN; CDR2 reads SVGIG (reference sequence). The CDR3 length is 13 residues. Unmatched junction bases numbered 3, after V lost 2 bases and J lost 4 bases. For the CDR3, the DNA is TGTGCCTGGAGTCGGGACAGGTCCACTGAAGCTTTCTTT. Protein product: CAWSRDRSTEAFF.

This clone was picked up a small number of times. The CDR3, as DNA: TGTGCCAGCAGCCGTGGGGGCGGGGGGCTCCAAGAGACCCAGTACTTC. Amino acids: CASSRGGGGLQETQYF. The chain links TRBV7-6 to TRBJ2-5; TRBD2 agrees at 8 bases. The J segment lost 1 base and the V segment lost 5 bases, leaving 9 bases of the junction unmatched. Germline CDR1 is SGHVS and CDR2 is FNYEAQ. This CDR3 comprises 16 residues.

A single count supports this clone. The CDR3 region is CASNRGSDNQPQHF. The CDR3 nucleotides read TGTGCCAGCAACCGAGGCAGCGACAATCAGCCCCAGCATTTT. J is TRBJ1-5 and V is TRBV2; D not certain. V was clipped by 7 bases and J by 3 bases, with 13 bases between them. Germline V CDR1 and CDR2: SNHLY, FYNNEI. The CDR3 is 14 residues long.

The genes are TRBV7-2 and TRBJ2-4; 9 bases match TRBD2. V trimming: 3 bases; J trimming: 1 base; junction bases outside the gene matches: 7. CDR3 length equals 17 residues. The V gene's germline CDR1 is SGHTA and CDR2 FQGNSA. The CDR3 here is CASSFRSGGIAKNIQYF. The DNA for the CDR3 is TGTGCCAGCAGCTTTCGTAGCGGGGGAATCGCCAAAAACATTCAGTACTTC.

The CDR3 nucleotides are TGTGCCAGCAGGGTGTCTTTTAGGAACACTGAAGCTTTCTTT. The encoded protein is CASRVSFRNTEAFF. The chain is built from TRBV11-2 and TRBJ1-1, with D uncertain. The CDR3 extends over 14 amino acids. The germline V gene encodes CDR1 SGHAT and CDR2 FQNNGV. With 6 bases removed from V and 1 base from J, the gap between germline ends came to 12 bases.

DNA of the CDR3: TGTGCCAGCAGTGAAGGAGGAGAGACCCAGTACTTC. As protein: CASSEGGETQYF. The gene calls are TRBV2 and TRBJ2-5; D is uncertain. CDR1 and CDR2 from the germline V gene are SNHLY and FYNNEI. This CDR3 has 12 residues. V was clipped by 1 base and J by 4 bases, with 4 bases between them. The complete variable domain, with remaining parts taken from reference TRBV2 and TRBJ2-5, reads EPEVTQTPSHQVTQMGQEVILRCVPISNHLYFYWYRQILGQKVEFLVSFYNNEISEKSEIFDDQFSVERPDGSNFTLKIRSTKLEDSAMYFCASSEGGETQYFGPGTRLLVL.

V usage is TRBV7-9 and J usage is TRBJ2-5, with 8 bases fitting TRBD2. Germline V gives CDR1 SEHNR, CDR2 FQNEAQ (reference sequence). CDR3 size: 14 residues. V was clipped by 10 bases and J by 0 bases; unmatched bases: 7. This CDR3 is CAIERGINQETQYF. CDR3 DNA sequence: TGTGCCATCGAGCGGGGGATCAACCAAGAGACCCAGTACTTC.

The genes are TRBV4-2 and TRBJ1-1, with a possible D match to TRBD1 (5 bases). The CDR3 has 13 amino acids. V dropped 0 bases and J dropped 8 bases, with 10 bases sitting between them. The germline V gene has CDR1 LGHNA and CDR2 YNFKEQ. CDR3 DNA sequence: TGTGCCAGCAGCCAAGAGGCGGGGCAAGAAGCTTTCTTT. The encoded protein is CASSQEAGQEAFF.